These 15 T cell receptor beta chains were sequenced from one sample in a study of T cells in Graves' hyperthyroidism and ophthalmopathy. The source material, RNA transcripts, was used to amplify TCR beta CDR3 regions. When the TCR CDR3 underwent first-round RT-PCR, the HTBI primer set was used. MiXCR, applied by TCRdb to the multiplex PCR reads, yields one record per CDR3 protein. The table records nearly 250,000 distinct CDR3 sequences, 24% of them present only once. The specimen was blood. Receptors were obtained from a middle-aged woman with Graves' ophthalmopathy.

This clonotype was seen ten or more times. The V and J genes are TRBV4-2 and TRBJ2-5, with a tentative D call TRBD2 (6 bases). The CDR3 runs 18 residues. Germline V lookup: CDR1 LGHNA, CDR2 YNFKEQ. Trimming pared 2 bases from V and 2 bases from J, leaving 21 bases between. Here the CDR3 DNA reads TGTGCCAGCAGCCAAAGGGTTGTTGGAGGGGTAGGTCAAGAGACCCAGTACTTC. It is translated as CASSQRVVGGVGQETQYF.

The V call is TRBV5-1, the J call TRBJ2-2; 9 positions match TRBD2. J lost 4 bases, V lost 7 bases, and 8 bases had no gene match. This CDR3 region has 15 residues. Germline lookup yields CDR1 SGHRS and CDR2 YFSETQ. The CDR3 nucleotides are TGCGCCAGCGGGCGGGAGGGCCAGGGCACCGGGGAGCTGTTTTTT. Protein sequence: CASGREGQGTGELFF.

The chain uses TRBV4-1 and TRBJ2-7; D may be TRBD1 (6 bases). Deletions cut 8 bases from V and 3 bases from J, with 14 bases between. Germline assignment: CDR1 MGHRA and CDR2 YSYEKL. This CDR3 has 13 residues. The CDR3 sequence is CASSAGVSYEQYF. The CDR3 bases are TGCGCCAGCTCGGCAGGGGTAAGCTACGAGCAGTACTTC.

This clonotype has more than one count but fewer than ten. The rearrangement joins TRBV6-1 to TRBJ2-7; 12 nucleotides line up with TRBD1. Trimming removed 7 bases from V and 6 bases from J; junction bases left unmatched: 10. Germline V gene data show CDR1 as MNHNS and CDR2 as SASEGT. This CDR3 is built from 15 residues. DNA of the CDR3: TGTGCCAGCATCCGCCAAGGGACAGGGGGCGCCGAGCAGTACTTC. Translating it yields CASIRQGTGGAEQYF.

V usage is TRBV6-5 and J usage is TRBJ1-2; 7 nucleotides align to TRBD1. V shed 5 bases and J 4 bases; nucleotides not matched to a gene: 4. The germline CDR1 and CDR2 sequences are MNHEY and SVGAGI. The CDR3 is made up of 13 amino acids. DNA for the CDR3: TGTGCCAGCAGTCACACAGGGGTCTATGGCTACACCTTC. Encoded protein: CASSHTGVYGYTF.

This clonotype was observed many times. The J gene is TRBJ2-2, the V gene TRBV6-1; 13 bases line up with TRBD2. The CDR3 loop spans 14 amino acids. Germline V lookup: CDR1 MNHNS, CDR2 SASEGT. V trimming: 10 bases; J trimming: 5 bases; junction bases outside the gene matches: 4. The CDR3 region is CATGLAGETGELFF. The CDR3 DNA is TGTGCCACCGGACTAGCGGGAGAAACCGGGGAGCTGTTTTTT.

The rearrangement joins TRBV27 to TRBJ2-2, with D unresolved. The CDR3 sequence is 14 residues long. Trimming took off 11 bases at V and 8 bases at J, with 21 bases between the two ends. Germline CDR1 MNHEY, CDR2 SMNVEV (reference sequence). This CDR3 reads CACTVIEWGGELFF. CDR3 coding DNA: TGTGCCTGCACCGTAATAGAGTGGGGAGGGGAGCTGTTTTTT.

The chain recombines TRBV30 with TRBJ2-3; possibly TRBD1 for D (5 bases). CDR1 and CDR2 (germline): GTSNPN, SVGIG (reference sequence). V was shortened by 0 bases and J by 1 base, with 5 bases between the two germline ends. The CDR3 is made up of 13 amino acids. CDR3 region: CAWSVGRTDTQYF. CDR3 in DNA: TGTGCCTGGAGTGTGGGGCGCACAGATACGCAGTATTTT.

This clonotype was recorded many times. This rearrangement joins TRBV20-1 to TRBJ2-7; 10 bases map to TRBD2. The CDR3 extends over 14 amino acids. The V and J ends lost 5 bases and 2 bases, in that order; junction bases with no gene match: 6. Per germline, CDR1 DFQATT and CDR2 SNEGSKA (reference sequence). CDR3 sequence (DNA): TGCAGTGCTCCCCGGACTAGCGGTACCTACGAGCAGTACTTC. Protein product: CSAPRTSGTYEQYF.

V is TRBV28 and J is TRBJ2-7; 9 bases are a match to TRBD1. V was clipped by 4 bases and J by 3 bases; unmatched bases: 7. The germline V gene has CDR1 MDHEN and CDR2 SYDVKM. The CDR3 sequence is 15 residues long. CDR3 sequence (DNA): TGTGCCAGCAGTTCCCCCCGGGGACAGGGCTACGAGCAGTACTTC. Its protein product is CASSSPRGQGYEQYF.

In its sample, this clonotype was seen many times. The genes are TRBV24-1 and TRBJ2-2; perhaps TRBD2 as D (5 bases). V lost 3 bases to trimming and J lost 1 base, with 8 bases between them. The CDR3 totals 15 residues. From germline, CDR1 is KGHDR and CDR2 SFDVKD. In DNA form, the CDR3 reads TGTGCCACCAGTGATCTCCGGGGGAACACCGGGGAGCTGTTTTTT. This encodes CATSDLRGNTGELFF.

In this sample, this clonotype turned up many times. The V call is TRBV20-1, the J call TRBJ1-5; 7 bases map to TRBD1. The germline V gene encodes CDR1 DFQATT and CDR2 SNEGSKA (reference sequence). The CDR3 covers 14 residues. J was trimmed by 4 bases and V by 3 bases; bases with no gene match: 6. This CDR3 reads CSARTGTTNQPQHF. The DNA for the CDR3 is TGCAGTGCTAGGACAGGGACAACAAATCAGCCCCAGCATTTT.

This clonotype has just one count. CDR3: CASSLDSPLHF. The DNA of the CDR3 is TGTGCCAGCAGTTTAGATTCACCCCTCCACTTT. V usage is TRBV12-3 or TRBV12-4 and J usage is TRBJ1-6, with no clear D. The V gene lost 1 base and the J gene lost 8 bases, with 0 bases spanning the gap. This CDR3 has 11 amino acids.

This clonotype occurred many times. The chain is built from TRBV28 and TRBJ2-7, with 7 bases identical to TRBD1. Trimming removed 3 bases from V and 7 bases from J; junction bases left unmatched: 9. Germline assignment: CDR1 MDHEN and CDR2 SYDVKM. The CDR3 covers 14 residues. CDR3 DNA: TGTGCCAGCAGTTTCGCCTTGACAGGGTGGGAGCAGTACTTC. Its protein product is CASSFALTGWEQYF.

The sample holds many counts of this clonotype. The chain couples TRBV27 to TRBJ2-7, with TRBD2 matching over 7 bases. V lost 4 bases to trimming and J lost 3 bases; unmatched junction nucleotides: 9. The length of the CDR3 is 15 residues. CDR1 is MNHEY and CDR2 is SMNVEV in the germline V gene (reference sequence). CDR3 region: CASSSSSGTHYEQYF. DNA of the CDR3: TGTGCCAGCAGTTCAAGCAGCGGGACCCACTACGAGCAGTACTTC.